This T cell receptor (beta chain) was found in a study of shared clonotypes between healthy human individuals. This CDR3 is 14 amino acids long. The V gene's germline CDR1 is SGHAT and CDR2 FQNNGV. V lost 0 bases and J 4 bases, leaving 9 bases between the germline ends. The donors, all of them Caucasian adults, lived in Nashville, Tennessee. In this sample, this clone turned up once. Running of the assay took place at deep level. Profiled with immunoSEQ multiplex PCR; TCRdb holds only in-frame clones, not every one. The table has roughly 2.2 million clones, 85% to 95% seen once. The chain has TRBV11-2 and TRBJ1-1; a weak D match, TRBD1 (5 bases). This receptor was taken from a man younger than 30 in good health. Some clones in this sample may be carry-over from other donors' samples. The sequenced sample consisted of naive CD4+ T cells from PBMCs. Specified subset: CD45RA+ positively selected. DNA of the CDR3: TGTGCCAGCAGCTTAGATCTGGGGACCACTGAAGCTTTCTTT. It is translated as CASSLDLGTTEAFF. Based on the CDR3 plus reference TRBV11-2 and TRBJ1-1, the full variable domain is EAGVAQSPRYKIIEKRQSVAFWCNPISGHATLYWYQQILGQGPKLLIQFQNNGVVDDSQLPKDRFSAERLKGVDSTLKIQPAKLEDSAVYLCASSLDLGTTEAFFGQGTRLTVV.